The sequence of this T cell receptor (beta chain) was determined in a study of regulatory T cells in long-lasting Graves disease. As for the study in general: By definition, persistent Graves' disease involved antithyroid drugs for over 5 years alongside positive TSH receptor antibodies.

This clonotype has at least ten counts. Its antigen remains unidentified. Study-wide points: Persistent-disease Graves' patients showed less TCR diversity than new cases. Persistent patients shared more public clonotypes (about 2,900) than new patients (just under 1,000).

Sequencing libraries for TCR beta were prepared with iRepertoire HTBI primers and Arm-PCR of CDR3 regions. TCRdb re-analysed the multiplex PCR reads in MiXCR, keeping a single row per CDR3 protein. Of around 500,000 distinct CDR3 sequences listed, less than 25% are singletons. Time point here: persistent/refractory GD, antithyroid drugs over 5 years with positive TRAb. From RNA extracted from PBMCs, the TCR library was made. Sequenced material: peripheral blood mononuclear cells (PBMCs), taken when the disease was refractory, from a patient treated with antithyroid drugs. This TCR came from a female donor with Graves disease.

This chain's CDR3 is CASSLAAGVNTEAFF. DNA of the CDR3: TGTGCCAGCAGCTTGGCCGCGGGCGTGAACACTGAAGCTTTCTTT. V is TRBV7-2 and J is TRBJ1-1, with D hard to call. The CDR3 consists of 15 residues. CDR1 SGHTA and CDR2 FQGNSA come from the germline V gene. Between the trimmed V and J ends, which lost 3 bases and 0 bases, there was a span of 11 bases.